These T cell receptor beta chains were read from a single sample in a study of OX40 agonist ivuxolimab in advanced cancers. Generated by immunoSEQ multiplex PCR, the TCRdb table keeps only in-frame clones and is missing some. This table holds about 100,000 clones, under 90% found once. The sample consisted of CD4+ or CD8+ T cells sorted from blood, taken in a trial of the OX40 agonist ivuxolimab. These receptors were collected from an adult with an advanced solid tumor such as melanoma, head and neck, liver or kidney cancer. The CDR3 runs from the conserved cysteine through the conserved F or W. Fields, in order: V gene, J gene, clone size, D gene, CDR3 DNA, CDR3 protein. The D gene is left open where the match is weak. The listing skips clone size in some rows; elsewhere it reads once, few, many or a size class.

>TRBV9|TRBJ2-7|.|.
TGTGCCAGCAGCGTGTCTAGCGATTACGAGCAGTACTTC
CASSVSSDYEQYF
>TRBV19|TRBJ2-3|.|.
TGTGCCAGTAGGCGACAGTCTCGGACTGATACGCAGTATTTT
CASRRQSRTDTQYF
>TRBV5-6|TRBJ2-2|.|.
TGTGCCAGCCTTACATTGACTACGAACACCGGGGAGCTGTTTTTT
CASLTLTTNTGELFF
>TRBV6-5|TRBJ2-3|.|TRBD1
TGTGCCAGCAGCTTTACAGGGGGCACAGATACGCAGTATTTT
CASSFTGGTDTQYF
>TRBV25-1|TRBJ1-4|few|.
TGTGCCAGCGGACCCCAAGGGAATGAAAAACTGTTTTTT
CASGPQGNEKLFF
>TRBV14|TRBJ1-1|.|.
TGTGCCAGCAGCCAAGATCTGGGAACTGAAGCTTTCTTT
CASSQDLGTEAFF
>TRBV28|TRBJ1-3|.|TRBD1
TGTGCCAGCAGTTCCCGGGGACAGGGGGCTTCTGGAAACACCATATATTTT
CASSSRGQGASGNTIYF
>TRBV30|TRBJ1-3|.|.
TGTGCCTGGAGGGCGGGACTGCGTGGGAACACCATATATTTT
CAWRAGLRGNTIYF
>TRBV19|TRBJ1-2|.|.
TGTGCCAGTAGTATAGAATCGGACAACTATGGCTACACCTTC
CASSIESDNYGYTF
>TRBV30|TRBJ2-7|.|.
TGTGCCTGGAGTGTGGCGGGACTTACGGTAGGCTACGAGCAGTACTTC
CAWSVAGLTVGYEQYF
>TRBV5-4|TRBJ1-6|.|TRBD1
TGTGCCAGCAGCTTGGCAGGGCAGGGGGCAGGTTATTCACCCCTCCACTTT
CASSLAGQGAGYSPLHF
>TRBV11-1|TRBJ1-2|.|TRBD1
TGTGCCAGCAGCGCGGACAGGGCTGCCTCTCGGGGCTACACCTTC
CASSADRAASRGYTF
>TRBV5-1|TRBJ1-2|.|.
TGCGCCAGCAGCTTGCTGGCGGGGCGAAACTATGGCTACACCTTC
CASSLLAGRNYGYTF
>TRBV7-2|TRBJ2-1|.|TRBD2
TGTGCCAGCAGCCCTCGGGGGGGGCCTAGGACCTACAATGAGCAGTTCTTC
CASSPRGGPRTYNEQFF
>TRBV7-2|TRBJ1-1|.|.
TGTGCCAGCAGAGAGAGGCCACAGCCGAACACTGAAGCTTTCTTT
CASRERPQPNTEAFF
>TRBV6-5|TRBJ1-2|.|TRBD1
TGTGCCAGCAGTTATACACAGGGGCCAGGATATGGCTACACCTTC
CASSYTQGPGYGYTF
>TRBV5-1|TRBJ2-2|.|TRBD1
TGCGCCAGCAGCCCCGGACAGGGGGCCGGCGGGGAGCTGTTTTTT
CASSPGQGAGGELFF
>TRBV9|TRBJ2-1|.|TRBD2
TGTGCCAGCAGCCAACTCCTTAGCGGGAGGGCCTACAATGAGCAGTTCTTC
CASSQLLSGRAYNEQFF
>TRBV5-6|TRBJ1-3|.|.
TGTGCCGGCAGCGTCAGACGCACCTCTGGAAACACCATATATTTT
CAGSVRRTSGNTIYF
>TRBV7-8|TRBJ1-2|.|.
TGTGCCAGCAGCTTAGTTACAGGGCCGGGGGGCTACACCTTC
CASSLVTGPGGYTF
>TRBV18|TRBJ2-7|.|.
TGTGCCAGCTCACCCGGGGACATCTCCTACGAGCAGTACTTC
CASSPGDISYEQYF
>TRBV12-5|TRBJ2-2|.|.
TGTGCTAGTGGTACGACCGTAGGGTACACCGGGGAGCTGTTTTTT
CASGTTVGYTGELFF
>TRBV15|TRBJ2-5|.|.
TGTGCCACCAGCAGAGGTCTAGAGGGGCAGACCCAGTACTTC
CATSRGLEGQTQYF
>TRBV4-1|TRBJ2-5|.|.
TGCGCCAGCAGCCAAGATCTGACGCTTCAAGAGACCCAGTACTTC
CASSQDLTLQETQYF
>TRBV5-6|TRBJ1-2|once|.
TGTGCCAGCAGTTATGGGGGACCTGACTATGGCTACACCTTC
CASSYGGPDYGYTF
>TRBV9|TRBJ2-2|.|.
TGTGCCAGCAGCCTTTCGATCGGACAGACTAATACCGGGGAGCTGTTTTTT
CASSLSIGQTNTGELFF
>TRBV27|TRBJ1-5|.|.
TGTGCCAGCAGTTTACGACCGGGGGGCGATCAGCCCCAGCATTTT
CASSLRPGGDQPQHF
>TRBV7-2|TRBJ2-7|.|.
TGTGCCAGCAGCGCTAGTGGCGGGCTAAGCCACGAGCAGTACTTC
CASSASGGLSHEQYF
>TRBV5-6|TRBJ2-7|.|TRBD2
TGTGCCAGCAGCTTCTCGGCGGGAGGGGGCGAGCAGTACTTC
CASSFSAGGGEQYF
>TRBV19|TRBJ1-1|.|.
TGTGCCAGTAGTAGACAGCCGAACACTGAAGCTTTCTTT
CASSRQPNTEAFF
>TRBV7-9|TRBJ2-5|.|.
TGTGCCAGCAACCTCGCCCAGGGTTTGGAGACCCAGTACTTC
CASNLAQGLETQYF
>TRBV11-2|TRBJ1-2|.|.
TGTGCCAGCAGCTTAGGTGCTCCGTATGGCTACACCTTC
CASSLGAPYGYTF
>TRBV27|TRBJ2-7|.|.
TGTGCCAGCAGTGGAACGAGGGGTAACGAGCAGTACTTC
CASSGTRGNEQYF
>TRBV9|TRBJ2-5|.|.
TGTGCCAGCAGCGTAGCTGTTTCGGAGACCCAGTACTTC
CASSVAVSETQYF
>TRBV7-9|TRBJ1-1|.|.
TGTGCCAGCAGCTTCTGGGGAGGGTCCACTGAAGCTTTCTTT
CASSFWGGSTEAFF
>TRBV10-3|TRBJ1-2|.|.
TGTGCCATCAGTGACGGACATTTGAACTATGGCTACACCTTC
CAISDGHLNYGYTF
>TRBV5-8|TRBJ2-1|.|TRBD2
TGTGCCAGCAGCCAGTCCCTAGCGGGAGGTTTGTATGAGCAGTTCTTC
CASSQSLAGGLYEQFF
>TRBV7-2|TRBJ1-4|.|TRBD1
TGTGCCAGCAGCTTAGTTTGGAGTAGAGGGGGCGTTATCGAAAAACTGTTTTTT
CASSLVWSRGGVIEKLFF
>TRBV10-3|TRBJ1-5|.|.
TGTGCCATCAGTGAAACTAGCGGGAATCAGCCCCAGCATTTT
CAISETSGNQPQHF
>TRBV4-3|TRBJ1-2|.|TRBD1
TGCGCCAGCAGCCAAGATCACTCAGGGGGGGTTGGTGGCTACACCTTC
CASSQDHSGGVGGYTF
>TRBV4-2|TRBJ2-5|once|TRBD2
TGTGCCAGCAGCCCCTTTCTAGCGGGGTCCCTGGACTTC
CASSPFLAGSLDF
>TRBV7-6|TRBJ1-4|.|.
TGTGCCAGCAGCTTAGAGGCAGAAGCCGAAAAACTGTTTTTT
CASSLEAEAEKLFF
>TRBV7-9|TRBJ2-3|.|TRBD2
TGTGCCAGCAGCCCCGGGACTAGCGGGAGGTCAGATACGCAGTATTTT
CASSPGTSGRSDTQYF